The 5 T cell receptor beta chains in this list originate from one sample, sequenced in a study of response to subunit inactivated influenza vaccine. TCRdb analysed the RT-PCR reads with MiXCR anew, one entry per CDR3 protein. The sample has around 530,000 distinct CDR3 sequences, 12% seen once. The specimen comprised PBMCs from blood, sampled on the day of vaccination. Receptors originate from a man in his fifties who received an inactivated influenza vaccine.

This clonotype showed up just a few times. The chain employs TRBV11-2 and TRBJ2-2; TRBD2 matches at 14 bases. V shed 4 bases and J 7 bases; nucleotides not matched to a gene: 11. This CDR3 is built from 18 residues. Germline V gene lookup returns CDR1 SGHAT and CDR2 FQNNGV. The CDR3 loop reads CASSSLGLAGAPNGELFF. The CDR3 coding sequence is TGTGCCAGCAGCTCCCTGGGACTAGCGGGGGCGCCCAACGGGGAGCTGTTTTTT.

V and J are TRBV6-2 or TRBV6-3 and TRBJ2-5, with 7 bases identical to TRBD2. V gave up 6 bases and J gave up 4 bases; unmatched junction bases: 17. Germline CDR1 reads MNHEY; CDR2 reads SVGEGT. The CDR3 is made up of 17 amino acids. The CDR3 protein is CASSDKKGGRRRETQYF. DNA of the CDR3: TGTGCCAGCAGCGATAAAAAAGGCGGGAGACGGAGAGAGACCCAGTACTTC.

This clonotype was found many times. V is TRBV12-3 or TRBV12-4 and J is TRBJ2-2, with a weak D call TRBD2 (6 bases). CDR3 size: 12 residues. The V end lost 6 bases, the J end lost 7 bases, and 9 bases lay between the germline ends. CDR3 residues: CASRSSGGELFF. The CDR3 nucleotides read TGTGCCAGCAGAAGTAGCGGCGGGGAGCTGTTTTTT.

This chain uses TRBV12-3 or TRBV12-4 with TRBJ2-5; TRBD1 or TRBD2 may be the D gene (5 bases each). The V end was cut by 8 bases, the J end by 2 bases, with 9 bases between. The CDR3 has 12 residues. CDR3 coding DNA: TGTGCCAGCGGGGGATGGCAAGAGACCCAGTACTTC. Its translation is CASGGWQETQYF.

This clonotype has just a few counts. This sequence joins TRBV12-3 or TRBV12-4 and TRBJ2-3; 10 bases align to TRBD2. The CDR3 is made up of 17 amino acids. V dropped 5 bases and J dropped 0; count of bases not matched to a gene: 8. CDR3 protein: CASSGATSGASTDTQYF. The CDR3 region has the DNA TGTGCCAGCAGTGGGGCAACTAGCGGGGCTAGCACAGATACGCAGTATTTT.